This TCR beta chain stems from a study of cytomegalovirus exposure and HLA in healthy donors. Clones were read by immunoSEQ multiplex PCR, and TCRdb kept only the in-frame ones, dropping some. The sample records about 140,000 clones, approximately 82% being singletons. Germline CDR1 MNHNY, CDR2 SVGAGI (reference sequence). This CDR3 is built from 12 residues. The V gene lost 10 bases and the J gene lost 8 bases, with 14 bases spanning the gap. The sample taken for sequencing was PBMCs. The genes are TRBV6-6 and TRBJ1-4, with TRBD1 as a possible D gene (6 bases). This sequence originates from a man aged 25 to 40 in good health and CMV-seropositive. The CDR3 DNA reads TGTGCCACTAGGGGGGGACGAGAAAAACTGTTTTTT. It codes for CATRGGREKLFF.